A single sample is the source of the 25 T cell receptor beta chains below, sequenced in a study of shared clonotypes between healthy human individuals. It was CD45RO-negative cells, positively selected for CCR7, that made up naive CD8 cells, with terminally differentiated effector memory CD45RA+ cells excluded. Sequencing used immunoSEQ multiplex PCR; TCRdb keeps in-frame clones, though not all of them. The table shows about 800,000 clones, with approximately 96% occurring only once. The source material was naive CD8+ T cells sorted from blood. The receptors come from a man in his thirties or forties in good health.

This clone was counted once. The chain joins TRBV10-1 to TRBJ2-7, with a weak D call TRBD1 (6 bases). V was clipped by 10 bases and J by 4 bases, with 17 bases between them. CDR1 is WNHNN and CDR2 is SYGVQD in the germline V gene (reference sequence). The length of the CDR3 is 13 residues. CDR3 loop: CATSDRTGYEQYF. CDR3 bases: TGCGCCACATCGGACAGAACTGGGTACGAGCAGTACTTC.

This clone occurred a few times. Other DNA sequences of this sample code for an identical CDR3. J is TRBJ2-7 and V is TRBV28; perhaps D is TRBD1 or TRBD2 (5 bases each). V dropped 3 bases and J dropped 5 bases, with 8 bases sitting between them. CDR1 is MDHEN and CDR2 is SYDVKM in the germline V gene. The CDR3 runs 12 residues. In DNA, the CDR3 is TGTGCCAGCAGTTTGCGAGGGGACGAGCAGTACTTC. This codes for CASSLRGDEQYF.

The chain employs TRBV4-3 and TRBJ1-1; a weak D match, TRBD1 (5 bases). The CDR3 runs 14 residues. In germline, CDR1 is LGHNA, CDR2 YSLEER. V was trimmed by 3 bases and J by 2 bases, leaving 10 bases between them. This chain's CDR3 is CASSQGLLNTEAFF. The CDR3 region has the DNA TGCGCCAGCAGCCAGGGACTGCTAAACACTGAAGCTTTCTTT.

This clone was observed once. This chain links TRBV14 with TRBJ2-7; 10 bases are a match to TRBD2. Germline assignment: CDR1 SGHDN and CDR2 FVKESK. The CDR3 is 16 residues long. J was trimmed by 3 bases and V by 0 bases; bases with no gene match: 5. In DNA form, the CDR3 reads TGTGCCAGCAGCCAAGACCCCCTAGCGGGAGACTACGAGCAGTACTTC. Its protein product is CASSQDPLAGDYEQYF.

The chain joins TRBV9 to TRBJ1-3; D is undetermined. This CDR3 contains 16 residues. Trimming pared 1 base from V and 0 bases from J, leaving 11 bases between. Germline CDR1 reads SGDLS; CDR2 reads YYNGEE. In nucleotides, the CDR3 is TGTGCCAGCAGCGTAAGGGTGGATCCCTCTGGAAACACCATATATTTT. Its protein product is CASSVRVDPSGNTIYF.

The chain couples TRBV19 to TRBJ1-2, with 8 bases lining up with TRBD1. The CDR3 is 13 residues long. The V and J ends lost 3 bases and 6 bases, in that order; junction bases with no gene match: 3. The germline CDR1 and CDR2 sequences are LNHDA and SQIVND (reference sequence). The CDR3 DNA sequence: TGTGCCAGTAGTATCGGACAGGGTGATGGCTACACCTTC. As protein: CASSIGQGDGYTF.

This clone turned up a few times. The chain employs TRBV29-1 and TRBJ1-1; D is uncertain. Per the germline V gene, CDR1 is SQVTM and CDR2 is ANQGSEA. The CDR3 runs 11 residues. V was cut by 5 bases and J by 1 base, with 5 bases left in between. In DNA form, the CDR3 reads TGCAGCGTTAGAGGGAACACTGAAGCTTTCTTT. This codes for CSVRGNTEAFF.

This chain joins TRBV11-2 and TRBJ2-7, with 7 bases that match TRBD2. V shed 5 bases, J shed 2 bases, and the junction held 21 bases outside the gene matches. Germline V lookup: CDR1 SGHAT, CDR2 FQNNGV. The CDR3 contains 19 residues. CDR3 in DNA: TGTGCCAGCAGCCTCCCCCCGGGGGAGGGGATTAGCCCTCCCTACGAGCAGTACTTC. Translated, it gives CASSLPPGEGISPPYEQYF.

The chain is built from TRBV9 and TRBJ1-3; D remains ambiguous. V was shortened by 3 bases and J by 0 bases, with 10 bases between the two germline ends. The germline CDR1 and CDR2 sequences are SGDLS and YYNGEE. This CDR3 is built from 15 residues. The CDR3: CASSELLDSGNTIYF. The CDR3 DNA reads TGTGCCAGCAGCGAGCTCCTTGACTCTGGAAACACCATATATTTT.

J is TRBJ2-7 and V is TRBV14; D is uncertain. Trimming left V 1 base short and J 0 bases short, with 10 bases between. CDR1 is SGHDN and CDR2 is FVKESK in the germline V gene. This CDR3 has 15 residues. The CDR3 loop reads CASSQGHGRSYEQYF. In nucleotides, the CDR3 is TGTGCCAGCAGCCAAGGTCACGGTCGCTCCTACGAGCAGTACTTC.

The gene calls are TRBV9 and TRBJ1-2, with 7 bases that match TRBD1. CDR1 and CDR2 from the germline V gene are SGDLS and YYNGEE. The ends lost 4 bases at V and 6 bases at J; junction bases unmatched: 6. The CDR3 totals 13 residues. CDR3 coding DNA: TGTGCCAGCAGCACCACAGACAGGGATGGCTACACCTTC. This translates into CASSTTDRDGYTF.

This clone has only one observation. The V call is TRBV7-3, the J call TRBJ2-1; tentative D call: TRBD2 (5 bases). With 3 bases removed from V and 10 bases from J, the gap between germline ends came to 10 bases. The germline CDR1 and CDR2 sequences are SGHTA and FQGTGA. This CDR3 is built from 12 residues. The CDR3 sequence: CASSFAGREQFF. The CDR3 region has the DNA TGTGCCAGCAGCTTTGCGGGCCGGGAGCAGTTCTTC.

The V and J genes are TRBV6-6 and TRBJ1-4; 7 positions match TRBD1. There are 16 residues in the CDR3. With V trimmed by 5 bases and J by 0 bases, 6 bases remained unmatched. The germline V gene encodes CDR1 MNHNY and CDR2 SVGAGI (reference sequence). CDR3 sequence: CASSPGQFATNEKLFF. The CDR3 nucleotides read TGTGCCAGCAGTCCGGGACAGTTTGCAACTAATGAAAAACTGTTTTTT.

The gene calls are TRBV9 and TRBJ2-1; maybe TRBD2 (5 bases). Looked up from germline, CDR1 is SGDLS and CDR2 is YYNGEE. This CDR3 has 15 amino acids. Between the trimmed V and J ends, which lost 0 bases and 0 bases, there was a span of 7 bases. CDR3 protein: CASSVVGSSYNEQFF. The CDR3 nucleotides are TGTGCCAGCAGCGTAGTGGGGAGCTCCTACAATGAGCAGTTCTTC.

The chain recombines TRBV20-1 with TRBJ2-7; the D is unclear. Trimming removed 4 bases from V and 4 bases from J, with 8 bases in between. CDR1 DFQATT and CDR2 SNEGSKA come from the germline V gene (reference sequence). This CDR3 is 11 amino acids long. The CDR3 DNA reads TGCAGTGCTACAGAAATGTACGAGCAGTACTTC. Translating gives CSATEMYEQYF.

CDR3 amino acids: CASNQDRGTEAFF. CDR3 nucleotides: TGTGCCAGCAATCAGGACAGGGGAACTGAAGCTTTCTTT. This rearrangement joins TRBV27 to TRBJ1-1; TRBD1 matches at 9 bases. Germline values: CDR1 MNHEY, CDR2 SMNVEV (reference sequence). The V segment lost 7 bases and the J segment 5 bases; nucleotides outside the gene matches: 5. There are 13 residues in the CDR3.

V is TRBV5-4 and J is TRBJ2-7, with D hard to call. CDR1 SGHNT and CDR2 YYREEE come from the germline V gene (reference sequence). The CDR3 sequence is 11 residues long. V lost 4 bases, J lost 4 bases, and 6 bases lay in between. Here the CDR3 DNA reads TGTGCCAGCAGCATACAATACGAGCAGTACTTC. Its protein product is CASSIQYEQYF. The entire variable domain, with the rest obtained from reference TRBV5-4 and TRBJ2-7, is as follows: ETGVTQSPTHLIKTRGQQVTLRCSSQSGHNTVSWYQQALGQGPQFIFQYYREEENGRGNFPPRFSGLQFPNYSSELNVNALELDDSALYLCASSIQYEQYFGPGTRLTVT.

The V gene is TRBV9, the J gene TRBJ2-1, with D perhaps TRBD2 (5 bases). The V gene lost 3 bases and the J gene lost 8 bases, with 21 bases spanning the gap. The CDR3 contains 16 residues. Germline V gene lookup returns CDR1 SGDLS and CDR2 YYNGEE. The CDR3 is CASSAMEAGDADEQFF. The DNA for the CDR3 is TGTGCCAGCAGCGCCATGGAGGCAGGCGACGCCGATGAGCAGTTCTTC.

The chain is built from TRBV2 and TRBJ2-3; a weak D match, TRBD1 (5 bases). CDR3 length: 17 residues. V lost 4 bases and J 2 bases, leaving 19 bases between the germline ends. Germline V lookup: CDR1 SNHLY, CDR2 FYNNEI. CDR3 in amino acids: CASSARQGLSVTDTQYF. The CDR3 DNA is TGTGCCAGCAGTGCAAGGCAGGGCTTATCAGTCACAGATACGCAGTATTTT.

This chain uses TRBV6-1 with TRBJ2-7, with D perhaps matching TRBD2 (5 bases). This CDR3 has 13 residues. Trimming pared 3 bases from V and 2 bases from J, leaving 8 bases between. Germline-derived CDR1 and CDR2 are MNHNS and SASEGT. CDR3 loop: CASSEEETYEQYF. CDR3 DNA: TGTGCCAGCAGTGAGGAGGAAACCTACGAGCAGTACTTC.

The CDR3 spells CASSSQGANTEAFF. The CDR3 bases are TGTGCCAGCAGCTCCCAGGGGGCTAACACTGAAGCTTTCTTT. The chain joins TRBV5-4 to TRBJ1-1, with TRBD1 matching over 8 bases. V gave up 3 bases and J gave up 2 bases; unmatched junction bases: 3. Looked up from germline, CDR1 is SGHNT and CDR2 is YYREEE (reference sequence). This CDR3 is 14 amino acids long.

The chain joins TRBV15 to TRBJ1-2; D perhaps matches TRBD1 (5 bases). This CDR3 has 14 residues. From germline, CDR1 is LNHNV and CDR2 YYDKDF (reference sequence). V shed 1 base and J shed 4 bases, with 10 bases lying between them. The CDR3 loop is CATSRVDRTYGYTF. The CDR3 DNA reads TGTGCCACCAGCAGAGTTGACAGAACCTATGGCTACACCTTC.

V and J are TRBV9 and TRBJ2-7; 8 bases fit TRBD1. J gave up 2 bases and V 3 bases, and 4 bases lay outside the gene matches. Germline V lookup: CDR1 SGDLS, CDR2 YYNGEE. The CDR3 has 14 residues. CDR3 DNA sequence: TGTGCCAGCAGCGACCGGGACAGGACCTACGAGCAGTACTTC. Translated: CASSDRDRTYEQYF. Drawing the rest from reference TRBV9 and TRBJ2-7, the complete variable domain is DSGVTQTPKHLITATGQRVTLRCSPRSGDLSVYWYQQSLDQGLQFLIQYYNGEERAKGNILERFSAQQFPDLHSELNLSSLELGDSALYFCASSDRDRTYEQYFGPGTRLTVT.

The V call is TRBV27, the J call TRBJ2-5, with a tentative D call TRBD1 (6 bases). V was clipped by 3 bases and J by 3 bases, with 8 bases between them. Per the germline V gene, CDR1 is MNHEY and CDR2 is SMNVEV (reference sequence). This CDR3 is built from 13 residues. CDR3 residues: CASSFHREETQYF. The DNA for the CDR3 is TGTGCCAGCAGTTTCCACAGGGAAGAGACCCAGTACTTC.

The genes are TRBV4-3 and TRBJ1-4; D perhaps matches TRBD1 (5 bases). Trimming pared 4 bases from V and 3 bases from J, leaving 12 bases between. Germline V CDR1 and CDR2: LGHNA, YSLEER. CDR3 length: 15 amino acids. CDR3 DNA sequence: TGCGCCAGCAGCCTTCAGACAGCTTCTAATGAAAAACTGTTTTTT. Protein: CASSLQTASNEKLFF.